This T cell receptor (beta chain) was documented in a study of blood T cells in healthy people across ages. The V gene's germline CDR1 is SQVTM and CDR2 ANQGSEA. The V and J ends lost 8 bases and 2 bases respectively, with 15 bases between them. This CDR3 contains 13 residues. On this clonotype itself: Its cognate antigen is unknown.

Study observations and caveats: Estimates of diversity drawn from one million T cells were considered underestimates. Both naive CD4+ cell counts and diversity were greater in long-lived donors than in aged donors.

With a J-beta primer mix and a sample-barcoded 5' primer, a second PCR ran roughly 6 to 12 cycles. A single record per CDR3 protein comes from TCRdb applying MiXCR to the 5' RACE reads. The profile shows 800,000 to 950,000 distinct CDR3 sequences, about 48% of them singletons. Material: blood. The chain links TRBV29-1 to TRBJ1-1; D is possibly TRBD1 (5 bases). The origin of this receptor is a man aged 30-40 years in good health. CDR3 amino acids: CSLPPGQNTEAFF. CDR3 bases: TGCAGCCTCCCACCGGGGCAAAACACTGAAGCTTTCTTT.